This paragraph reports one T cell receptor beta chain. Produced via immunoSEQ multiplex PCR; TCRdb's table is partial and in-frame only. The sample shows about 58,000 clones, around 87% of them seen only once. The data derive from a study of control samples from healthy donors and cancer patients. This TCR came from a woman aged 60-70 years with lung cancer. The sample was PBMCs.

Written as DNA, the CDR3 is TGTGCCAGCTCACCAAGTAAGACAGCTTATGGCTACACCTTC. Amino acids: CASSPSKTAYGYTF. The chain combines TRBV18 with TRBJ1-2, with D maybe TRBD1 (5 bases). The CDR3 loop spans 14 amino acids. The ends were cut back, 2 bases at V and 5 bases at J, with 12 bases in the middle. Germline assignment: CDR1 KGHSH and CDR2 LQKENI.